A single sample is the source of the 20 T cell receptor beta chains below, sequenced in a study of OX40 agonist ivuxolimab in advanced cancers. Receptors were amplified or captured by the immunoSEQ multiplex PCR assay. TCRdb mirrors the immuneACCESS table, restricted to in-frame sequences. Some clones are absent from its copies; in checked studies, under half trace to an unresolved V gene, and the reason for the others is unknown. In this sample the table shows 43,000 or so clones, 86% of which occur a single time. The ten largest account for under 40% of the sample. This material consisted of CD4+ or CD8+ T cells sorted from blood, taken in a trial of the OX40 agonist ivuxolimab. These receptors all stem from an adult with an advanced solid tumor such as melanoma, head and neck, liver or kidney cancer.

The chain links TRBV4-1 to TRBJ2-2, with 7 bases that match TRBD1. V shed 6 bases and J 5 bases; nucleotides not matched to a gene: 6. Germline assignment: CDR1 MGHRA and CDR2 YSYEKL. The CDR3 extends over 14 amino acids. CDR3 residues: CASRGGAWTGELFF. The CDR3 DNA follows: TGCGCCAGCAGAGGGGGCGCATGGACCGGGGAGCTGTTTTTT.

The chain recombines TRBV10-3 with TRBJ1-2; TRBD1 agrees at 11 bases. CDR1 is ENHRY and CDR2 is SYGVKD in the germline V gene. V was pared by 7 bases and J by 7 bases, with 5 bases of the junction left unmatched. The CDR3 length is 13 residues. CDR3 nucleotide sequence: TGTGCCATCACTACGGACAGGGGGCTTGGCTACACCTTC. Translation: CAITTDRGLGYTF.

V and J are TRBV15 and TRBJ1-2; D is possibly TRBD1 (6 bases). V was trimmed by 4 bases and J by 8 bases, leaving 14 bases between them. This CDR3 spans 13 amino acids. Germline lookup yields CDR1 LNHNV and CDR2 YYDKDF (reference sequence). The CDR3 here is CATSIRLGAGYTF. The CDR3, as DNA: TGTGCCACCAGCATACGCCTGGGGGCGGGCTACACCTTC. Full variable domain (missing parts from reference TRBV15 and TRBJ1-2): DAMVIQNPRYQVTQFGKPVTLSCSQTLNHNVMYWYQQKSSQAPKLLFHYYDKDFNNEADTPDNFQSRRPNTSFCFLDIRSPGLGDTAMYLCATSIRLGAGYTFGSGTRLTVV.

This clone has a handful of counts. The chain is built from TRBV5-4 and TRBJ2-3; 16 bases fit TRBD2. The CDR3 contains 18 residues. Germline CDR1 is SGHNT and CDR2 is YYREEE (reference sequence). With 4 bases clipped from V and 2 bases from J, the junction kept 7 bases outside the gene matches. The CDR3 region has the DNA TGTGCCAGCAGCCTGGGACTAGCGGGAGGGCCGTACACAGATACGCAGTATTTT. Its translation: CASSLGLAGGPYTDTQYF.

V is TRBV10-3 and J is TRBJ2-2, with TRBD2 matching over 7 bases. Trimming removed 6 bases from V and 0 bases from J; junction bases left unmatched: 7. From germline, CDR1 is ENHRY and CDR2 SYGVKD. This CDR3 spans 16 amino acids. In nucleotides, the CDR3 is TGTGCCATCAGGAGAACTAGCGCCACGAACACCGGGGAGCTGTTTTTT. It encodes CAIRRTSATNTGELFF.

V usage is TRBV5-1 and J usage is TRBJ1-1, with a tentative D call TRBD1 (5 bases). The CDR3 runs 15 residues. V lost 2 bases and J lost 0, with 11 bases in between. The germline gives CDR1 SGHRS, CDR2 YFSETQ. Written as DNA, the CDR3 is TGCGCCAGCAGCTTAGGACACCAAATGAACACTGAAGCTTTCTTT. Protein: CASSLGHQMNTEAFF.

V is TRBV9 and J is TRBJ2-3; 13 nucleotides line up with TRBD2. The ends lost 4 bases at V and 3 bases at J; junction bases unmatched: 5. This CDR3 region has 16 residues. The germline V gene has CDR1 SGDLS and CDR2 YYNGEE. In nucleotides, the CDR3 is TGTGCCAGCAGCATCCAGGGACTAGCGGGAACAGATACGCAGTATTTT. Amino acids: CASSIQGLAGTDTQYF.

This chain's CDR3 is CASSQGTPSNYGYTF. The CDR3 region has the DNA TGTGCCAGCAGCCAAGGGACACCTTCGAACTATGGCTACACCTTC. V and J are TRBV7-9 and TRBJ1-2, with a possible D match to TRBD1 (6 bases). Trimming cost V 5 bases and J 2 bases, with 15 bases left between them. The CDR3 is 15 amino acids. Germline V gene sequence: CDR1 SEHNR, CDR2 FQNEAQ (reference sequence).

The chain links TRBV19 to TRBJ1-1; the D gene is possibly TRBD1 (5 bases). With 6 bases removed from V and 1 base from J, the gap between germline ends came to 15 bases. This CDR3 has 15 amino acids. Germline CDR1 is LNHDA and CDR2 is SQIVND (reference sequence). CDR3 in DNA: TGTGCCAGTAGAAAAGACAGCAACGAGAACACTGAAGCTTTCTTT. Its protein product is CASRKDSNENTEAFF.

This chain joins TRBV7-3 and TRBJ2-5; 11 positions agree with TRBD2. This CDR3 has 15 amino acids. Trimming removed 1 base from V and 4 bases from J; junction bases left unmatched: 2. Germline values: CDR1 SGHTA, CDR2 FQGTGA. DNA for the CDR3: TGTGCCAGCAGCTTAAATAGCGGGGGGGCAGAGACCCAGTACTTC. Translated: CASSLNSGGAETQYF.

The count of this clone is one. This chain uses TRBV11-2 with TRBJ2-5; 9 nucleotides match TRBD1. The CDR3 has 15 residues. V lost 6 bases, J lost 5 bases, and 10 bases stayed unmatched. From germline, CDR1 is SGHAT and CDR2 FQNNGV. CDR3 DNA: TGTGCCAGCAGACCAACAGGGGGCGGGAAGGAGACCCAGTACTTC. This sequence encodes CASRPTGGGKETQYF.

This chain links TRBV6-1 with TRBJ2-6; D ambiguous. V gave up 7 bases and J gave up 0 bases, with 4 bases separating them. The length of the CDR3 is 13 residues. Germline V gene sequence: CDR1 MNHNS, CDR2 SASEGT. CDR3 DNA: TGTGCCAGCACCGACTCTGGGGCCAACGTCCTGACTTTC. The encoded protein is CASTDSGANVLTF.

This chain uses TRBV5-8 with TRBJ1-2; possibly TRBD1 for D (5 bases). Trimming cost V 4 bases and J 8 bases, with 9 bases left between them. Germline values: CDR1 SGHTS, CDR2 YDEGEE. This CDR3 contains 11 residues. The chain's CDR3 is CASSRGGGYTF. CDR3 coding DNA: TGTGCCAGCAGCCGCGGGGGGGGCTACACCTTC.

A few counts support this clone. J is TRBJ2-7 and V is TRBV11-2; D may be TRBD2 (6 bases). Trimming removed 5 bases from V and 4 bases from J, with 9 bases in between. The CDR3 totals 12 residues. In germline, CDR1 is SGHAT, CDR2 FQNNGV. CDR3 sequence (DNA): TGTGCCAGCAGCCCCGGGACTTACGAGCAGTACTTC. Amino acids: CASSPGTYEQYF.

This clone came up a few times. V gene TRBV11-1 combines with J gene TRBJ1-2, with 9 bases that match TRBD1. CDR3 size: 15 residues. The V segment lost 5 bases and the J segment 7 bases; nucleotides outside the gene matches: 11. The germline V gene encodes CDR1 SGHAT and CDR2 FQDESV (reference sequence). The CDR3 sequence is CASSTSGQGLGGYTF. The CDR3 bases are TGTGCCAGCAGCACCTCGGGACAGGGATTAGGTGGCTACACCTTC.

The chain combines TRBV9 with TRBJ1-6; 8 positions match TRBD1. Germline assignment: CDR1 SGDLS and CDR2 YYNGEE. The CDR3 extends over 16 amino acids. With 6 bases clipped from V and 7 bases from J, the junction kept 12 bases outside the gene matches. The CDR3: CASTPTAGQGNSPLHF. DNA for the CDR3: TGTGCCAGCACTCCTACTGCCGGACAGGGAAATTCACCCCTCCACTTT.

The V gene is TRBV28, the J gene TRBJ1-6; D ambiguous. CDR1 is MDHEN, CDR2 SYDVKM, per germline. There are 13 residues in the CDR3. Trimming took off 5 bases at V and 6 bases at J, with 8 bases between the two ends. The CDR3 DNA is TGTGCCAGCAGTACCAGTGTTAATTCACCCCTCCACTTT. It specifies CASSTSVNSPLHF. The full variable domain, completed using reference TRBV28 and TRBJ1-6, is DVKVTQSSRYLVKRTGEKVFLECVQDMDHENMFWYRQDPGLGLRLIYFSYDVKMKEKGDIPEGYSVSREKKERFSLILESASTNQTSMYLCASSTSVNSPLHFGNGTRLTVT.

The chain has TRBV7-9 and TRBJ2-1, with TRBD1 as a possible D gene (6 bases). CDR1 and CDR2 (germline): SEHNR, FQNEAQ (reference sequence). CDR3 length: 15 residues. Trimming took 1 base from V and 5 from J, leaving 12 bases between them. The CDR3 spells CASSLVGQPHNEQFF. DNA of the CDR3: TGTGCCAGCAGCTTAGTCGGACAGCCCCACAATGAGCAGTTCTTC.

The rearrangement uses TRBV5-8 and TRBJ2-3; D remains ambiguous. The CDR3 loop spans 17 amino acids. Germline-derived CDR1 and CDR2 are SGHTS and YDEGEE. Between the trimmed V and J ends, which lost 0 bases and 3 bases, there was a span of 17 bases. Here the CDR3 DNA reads TGTGCCAGCAGCTTGGCTCCGTCACCAAGTCGTACAGATACGCAGTATTTT. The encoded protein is CASSLAPSPSRTDTQYF.

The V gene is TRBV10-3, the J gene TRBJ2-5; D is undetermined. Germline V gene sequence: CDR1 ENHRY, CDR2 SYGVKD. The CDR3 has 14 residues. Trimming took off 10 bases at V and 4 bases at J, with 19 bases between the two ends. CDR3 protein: CATNSGPLAETQYF. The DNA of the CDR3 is TGTGCCACGAATTCCGGGCCCCTGGCAGAGACCCAGTACTTC.